This T cell receptor beta chain is from a study of cytomegalovirus exposure and HLA in healthy donors. Regarding the study as a whole: The study assumed roughly uniform donor sequencing depth for presence/absence analyses. The study recorded more than 150 TCR beta chains that were cytomegalovirus-associated.

The CDR3 runs 14 residues. 60 Vbeta and 13 Jbeta primers were used in PCR. Produced via immunoSEQ multiplex PCR; TCRdb's table is partial and in-frame only. The table includes 100,000 or so clones, more than 65% detected once. This clone was seen only once. Its cognate antigen is unknown. V usage is TRBV21-1 and J usage is TRBJ1-1. TRBV21-1 is a recognized pseudogene. The sample comprised PBMCs. The origin of this receptor is a man between 35 and 55 years old in good health and CMV-seropositive. Here the CDR3 reads CASSKARGTTEAFF. The CDR3 nucleotides are TGTGCCAGCAGCAAGGCCCGGGGGACCACTGAAGCTTTCTTT.